This TCR beta chain is from a study of cytomegalovirus exposure and HLA in healthy donors. Study-level background: A data release that came early held approximately 92 million unique TCRs from HLA-typed donors.

Study results and caveats: TCR beta V- and J-gene trimming was later associated with a missense DCLRE1C variant. A later analysis found common viral pathogens apparently linked to several of the most significant clusters. Reported findings show TCR beta sequences accurately forecast HLA-A and HLA-B alleles in most subjects.

Points on this clone: Its target is unknown.

Germline V gene sequence: CDR1 SGDLS, CDR2 YYNGEE. There are 16 residues in the CDR3. The V gene lost 0 bases and the J gene lost 4 bases, with 14 bases spanning the gap. 13 Jbeta primers and 60 Vbeta primers were used for the PCR. Data came from immunoSEQ multiplex PCR; TCRdb stores just in-frame clones and leaves some out. The table records roughly 110,000 clones, approximately 82% of them present only once. What was sequenced was PBMCs. The chain couples TRBV9 to TRBJ2-1, with D perhaps matching TRBD2 (6 bases). The source of this sequence is a man aged 25-45 years in good health and CMV-seropositive. The CDR3 here is CASSVDGTPVYNEQFF. CDR3 coding DNA: TGTGCCAGCAGCGTAGACGGGACTCCGGTGTACAATGAGCAGTTCTTC.